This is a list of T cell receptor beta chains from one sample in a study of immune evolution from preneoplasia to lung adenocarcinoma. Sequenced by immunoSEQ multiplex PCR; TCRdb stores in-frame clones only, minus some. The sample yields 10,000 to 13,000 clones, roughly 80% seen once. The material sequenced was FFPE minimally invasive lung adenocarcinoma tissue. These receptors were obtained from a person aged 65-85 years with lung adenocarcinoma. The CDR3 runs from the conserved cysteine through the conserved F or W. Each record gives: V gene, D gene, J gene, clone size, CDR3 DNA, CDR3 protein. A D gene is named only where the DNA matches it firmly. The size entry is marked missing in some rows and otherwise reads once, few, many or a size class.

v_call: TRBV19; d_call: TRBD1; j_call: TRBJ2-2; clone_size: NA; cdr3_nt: TGTGCCAGTAGACCGGGACAGGGAGCCGGGGAGCTGTTTTTT; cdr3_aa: CASRPGQGAGELFF
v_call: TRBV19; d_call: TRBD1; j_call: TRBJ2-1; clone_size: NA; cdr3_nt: TGTGCCAGTAGCCCCGACAGGGCAACCTACAATGAGCAGTTCTTC; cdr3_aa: CASSPDRATYNEQFF
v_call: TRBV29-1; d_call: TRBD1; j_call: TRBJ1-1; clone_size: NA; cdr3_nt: TGCAGCGTTCACAGGGGGAACACTGAAGCTTTCTTT; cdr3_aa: CSVHRGNTEAFF
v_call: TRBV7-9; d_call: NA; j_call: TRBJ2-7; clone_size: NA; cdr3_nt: TGTGCCAGCAGCCTAGCAGGTGACAGAACCTACGAGCAGTACTTC; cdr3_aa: CASSLAGDRTYEQYF
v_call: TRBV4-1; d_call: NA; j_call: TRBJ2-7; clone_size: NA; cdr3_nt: TGCGCCAGCAGCCGCCTGGAGAGCTACGAGCAGTACTTC; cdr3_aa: CASSRLESYEQYF
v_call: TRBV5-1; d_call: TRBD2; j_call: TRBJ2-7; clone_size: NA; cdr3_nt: TGCGCCAGCAGCACTAGCGGGGGGTACTCGGAGCAGTACTTC; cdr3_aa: CASSTSGGYSEQYF
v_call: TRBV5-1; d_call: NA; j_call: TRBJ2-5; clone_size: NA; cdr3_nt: TGCGCCAGCAGCTTGCGGAGCCTCCAAGAGACCCAGTACTTC; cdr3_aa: CASSLRSLQETQYF
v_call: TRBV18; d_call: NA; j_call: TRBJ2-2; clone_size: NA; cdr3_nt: TGTGCCAGCTCACGTCCGGGGAACACCGGGGAGCTGTTTTTT; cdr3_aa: CASSRPGNTGELFF
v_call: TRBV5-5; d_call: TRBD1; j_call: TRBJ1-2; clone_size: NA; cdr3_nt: TGTGCCAGCAGCTTGGGTTTTCGGGACAGGGGGGATGATGGCTACACCTTC; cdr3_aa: CASSLGFRDRGDDGYTF
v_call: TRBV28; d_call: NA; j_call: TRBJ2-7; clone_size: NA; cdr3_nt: TGTGCCAGCAGTTTAAGGGGGTCAAGATCCTACGAGCAGTACTTC; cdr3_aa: CASSLRGSRSYEQYF
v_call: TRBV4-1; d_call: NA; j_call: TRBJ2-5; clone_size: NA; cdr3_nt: TGCGCCAGCAGCCGCCTTGCCGGGCCGACGAAAGAGACCCAGTACTTC; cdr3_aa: CASSRLAGPTKETQYF
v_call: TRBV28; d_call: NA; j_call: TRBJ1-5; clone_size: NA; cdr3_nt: TGTGCCAGCAGTTTGGGTAAAAGGGTCAGACAGCCCCAGCATTTT; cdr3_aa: CASSLGKRVRQPQHF
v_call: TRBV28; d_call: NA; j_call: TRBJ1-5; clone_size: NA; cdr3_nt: TGTGCCAGCAGTTCCAGAGGACAGAGCAATCAGCCCCAGCATTTT; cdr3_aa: CASSSRGQSNQPQHF
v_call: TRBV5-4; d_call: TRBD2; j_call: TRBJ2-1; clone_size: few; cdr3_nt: TGTGCCAGCAGCTTTAGCGGGAGTGGTGAGCAGTTCTTC; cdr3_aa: CASSFSGSGEQFF
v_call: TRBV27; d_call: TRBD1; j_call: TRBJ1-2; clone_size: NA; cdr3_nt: TGTGCCAGCAGTTTATCACAGGGGAACTATGGCTACACCTTC; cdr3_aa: CASSLSQGNYGYTF
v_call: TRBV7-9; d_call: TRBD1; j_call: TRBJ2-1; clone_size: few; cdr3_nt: TGTGCCAGCAGCGAGGACAGGGGAACCTACAATGAGCAGTTCTTC; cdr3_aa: CASSEDRGTYNEQFF
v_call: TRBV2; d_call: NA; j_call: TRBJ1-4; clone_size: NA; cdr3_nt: TGTGCCAGCATAGCGGGAGGGAATGAAAAACTGTTTTTT; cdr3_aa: CASIAGGNEKLFF
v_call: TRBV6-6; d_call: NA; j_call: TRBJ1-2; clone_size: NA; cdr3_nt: TGTGCCAGCAGTGCCGCGGACCGGAGCTATGGCTACACCTTC; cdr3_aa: CASSAADRSYGYTF
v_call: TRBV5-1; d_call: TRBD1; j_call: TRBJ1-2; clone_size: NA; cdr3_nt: TGCGCCAGCAGCTTGTTGGACAGGGACGGCTACACCTTC; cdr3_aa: CASSLLDRDGYTF
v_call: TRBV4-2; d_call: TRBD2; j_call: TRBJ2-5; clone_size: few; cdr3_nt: TGTGCCAGCAGCCTCTTCTCCGGGACTACCCAAGAGACCCAGTACTTC; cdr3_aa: CASSLFSGTTQETQYF
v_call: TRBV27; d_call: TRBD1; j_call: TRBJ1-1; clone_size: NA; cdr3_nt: TGTGCCAGCAGATGGACAGGGACCACTGAAGCTTTCTTT; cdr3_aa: CASRWTGTTEAFF
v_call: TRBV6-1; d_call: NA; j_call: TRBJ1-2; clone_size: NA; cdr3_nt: TGTGCCAGCAGGCAACAGGGTATAGATGGCTACACCTTC; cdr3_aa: CASRQQGIDGYTF
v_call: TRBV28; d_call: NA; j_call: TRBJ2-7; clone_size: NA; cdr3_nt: TGTGCCAGCAGTGCACCCTCGGGACTGAACGAGCAGTACTTC; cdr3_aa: CASSAPSGLNEQYF
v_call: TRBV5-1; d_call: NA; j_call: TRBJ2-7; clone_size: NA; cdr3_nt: TGCGCCAGCAGTTCGCCTAGCGACGAGCAGTACTTC; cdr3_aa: CASSSPSDEQYF
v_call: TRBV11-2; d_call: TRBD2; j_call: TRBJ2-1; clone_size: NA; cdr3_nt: TGTGCCAGCAGCCCATCAGGACTAGCGGATTATGAGCAGTTCTTC; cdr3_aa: CASSPSGLADYEQFF
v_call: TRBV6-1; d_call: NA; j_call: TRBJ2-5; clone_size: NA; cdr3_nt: TGTGCCAGCAGTCTGCAGACTGGGGTGGAGACCCAGTACTTC; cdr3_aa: CASSLQTGVETQYF
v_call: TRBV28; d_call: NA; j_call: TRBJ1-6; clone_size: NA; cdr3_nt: TGTGCCAGCAACCTACCGACGGGGAGCGCACCCCTCCACTTT; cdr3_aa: CASNLPTGSAPLHF
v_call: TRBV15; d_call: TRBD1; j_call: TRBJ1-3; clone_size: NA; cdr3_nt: TGTGCCACCAGCCGGGGACAGGGGGCCCAAAGTGGAAACACCATATATTTT; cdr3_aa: CATSRGQGAQSGNTIYF
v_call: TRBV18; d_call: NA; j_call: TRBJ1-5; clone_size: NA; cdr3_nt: TGTGCCAGCTCACCAGAGGAGGGACTTAATCAGCCCCAGCATTTT; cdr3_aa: CASSPEEGLNQPQHF
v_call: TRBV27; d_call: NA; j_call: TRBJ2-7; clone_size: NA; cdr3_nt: TGTGCCAGCAGTCGGGAAGGCTCCTACGAGCAGTACTTC; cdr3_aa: CASSREGSYEQYF
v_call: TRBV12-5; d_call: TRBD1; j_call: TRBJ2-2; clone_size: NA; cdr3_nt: TGTGCTAGTGGTCAGGACAGGGGACCAACCGGGGAGCTGTTTTTT; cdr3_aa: CASGQDRGPTGELFF
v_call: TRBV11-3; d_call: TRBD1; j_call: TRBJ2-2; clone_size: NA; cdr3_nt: TGTGCCAGCAGCCCACGACAGGGTGGGACCGGGGAGCTGTTTTTT; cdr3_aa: CASSPRQGGTGELFF
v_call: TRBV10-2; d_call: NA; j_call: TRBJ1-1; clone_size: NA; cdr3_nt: TGCGCCAGCAGTGAGTCTAACACTGAAGCTTTCTTT; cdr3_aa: CASSESNTEAFF
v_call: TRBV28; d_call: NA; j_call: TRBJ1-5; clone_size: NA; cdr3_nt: TGTGCCAGCATAGAAGGTGGTAAGCCCCAGCATTTT; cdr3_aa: CASIEGGKPQHF
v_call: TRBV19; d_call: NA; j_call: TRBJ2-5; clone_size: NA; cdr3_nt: TGTGCCAGTAGTACCTCCGCTCAGGGACCAGAGACCCAGTACTTC; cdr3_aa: CASSTSAQGPETQYF
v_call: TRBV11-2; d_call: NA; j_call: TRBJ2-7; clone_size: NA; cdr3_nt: TGTGCCAGCGGCTTGACGGGCTGGGCGTACTTC; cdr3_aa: CASGLTGWAYF
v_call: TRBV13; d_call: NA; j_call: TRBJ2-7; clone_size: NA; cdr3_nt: TGTGCCAGCAGCTTCGGCAGGGAAGACGAGCAGTACTTC; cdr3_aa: CASSFGREDEQYF
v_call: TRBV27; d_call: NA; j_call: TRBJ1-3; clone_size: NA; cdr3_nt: TGTGCCAGCAGTTTATCCCACACCATATATTTT; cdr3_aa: CASSLSHTIYF
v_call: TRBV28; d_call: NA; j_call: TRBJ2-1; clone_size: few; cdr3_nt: TGTGCCAGCACCTATTACAATGAGCAGTTCTTC; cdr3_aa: CASTYYNEQFF
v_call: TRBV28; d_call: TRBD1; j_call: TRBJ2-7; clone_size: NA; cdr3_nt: TGTGCCAGCAGACTCCAGACAGGGGGCTACGAGCAGTACTTC; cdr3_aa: CASRLQTGGYEQYF
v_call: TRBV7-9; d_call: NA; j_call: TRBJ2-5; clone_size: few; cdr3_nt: TGTGCCAGCAGATTAAGAGAAGGGGAGACCCAGTACTTC; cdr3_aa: CASRLREGETQYF
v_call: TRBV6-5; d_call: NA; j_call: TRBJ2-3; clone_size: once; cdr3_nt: TGTGCCAGCAGTTACAGGGGAGATACGCAGTATTTT; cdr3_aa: CASSYRGDTQYF